This T cell receptor beta chain was sequenced during a study of molecular identifiers for immune sequencing clone quantification (dated 2018 in TCRdb). The study in broad terms: For a replicate experiment, RNA from around 20,000 or 100,000 naive CD8 T cells was divided into five aliquots, of which four were sequenced. CD8 T cells were used in a methods study to benchmark molecular-identifier clustering-based TCR repertoire sequencing (MIDCIRS) and TCR RNA copy counting.

Broad study findings and their caveats: Modeling gave about 3.2 recovered TCR RNA copies per cell versus 9.5 to 10 by digital PCR, implying approximately 32% capture efficiency. In CMV-specific effector cells, over 97% of molecules were held by clones above 20 RNA copies, whereas under 1% of molecules were held by such clones in naive cells. When barcode sub-clustering was not used, chimeric consensus sequences inflated TCR diversity, with chimeras reaching as high as 47%. Spiked-in Jurkat TCR RNA equivalent to a single cell was reported to be detectable even among approximately 900,000 naive CD8 T cells. Spiked-in Jurkat TCR RNA (approximately 10 copies' worth), which is not part of the donor repertoire, was contained in the naive libraries. The sizes of highly expanded clones could end up underestimated when identical TCR molecules share a barcode.

Library prep was done by PCR. The sample was run on a NextSeq 500. Preparation of bulk TCR libraries followed a previously described approach, with the TCR primers listed in Table S5. The Qiagen AllPrep DNA/RNA kit was used to purify total RNA. Before analysis, reads from multiple sequencing runs of the same library were pooled. Per the source publication's procedure: Reads were retained only if an exact TCR constant sequence was present, and the retained reads were trimmed to 150 nt and grouped according to their 12-nt molecular barcodes. Reads inside each barcode group were sub-clustered using a 15% Levenshtein threshold, and a quality-weighted consensus sequence was constructed for each RNA molecule. Non-functional sequences were filtered out, along with any lower-count sequence sitting one edit away from another sequence. On the basis of fitting two negative binomial distributions, barcode sub-clusters with fewer than 20% of the maximum read count were discarded. The raw public data were reprocessed by TCRdb itself: fastp quality trimming at Q25, MiXCR clonotype calling, in-frame beta chains only. All rows with the same CDR3 protein become a single entry with the most common DNA and genes. The V and J calls were determined by TCRdb, not by the authors. The sample records about half a million distinct CDR3 sequences, around 23% of which are singletons. Jointly, the top ten make up under 0.8% of the sample.

Germline trimming: 6 bases from V, 4 bases from J; junction bases outside gene matches: 6. The CDR3, from cysteine to phenylalanine, totals 13 residues. The read is trimmed to its CDR3 DNA, 39 bases read in frame from base 1. Based on the germline V gene, the CDR1 and CDR2 sequences are MGHDK and SYGVNS. Libraries of naive CD8 T cells were generated from roughly 21,000 to 960,000 sorted cells, with 10%, 30% or 50% of the purified RNA used. Naive CD8 T cells, defined as CD8+CD4-CCR7+CD45RA+, were FACS-sorted into RLT Plus buffer on a BD FACSAria II. To test detection sensitivity, Jurkat RNA equal to approximately 10 TCR copies was added to samples of about 20,000-1,100,000 naive CD8 T cells. Enrichment of CD8 T cells was performed with RosetteSep CD8+ T Cell Enrichment Cocktail and Ficoll-Paque, after which ACK red cell lysis was carried out. This clonotype was detected a few times. It lacks a known antigen. Base quality data are lacking; no much larger clone is found one base away.

Recombination linked TRBV25-1 to TRBJ2-7; TRBD1 agrees with 7 junctional bases. The TCR was taken from a human donor in good health. Some libraries in this study had Jurkat cell RNA spiked in. Sequenced input: naive CD8+ T cells from blood, with Jurkat cell RNA spiked in. Per the publication, the cell subset or site label means: FACS-sorted CD8+CD4-CCR7+CD45RA+ naive T cells. The CDR3 region reads CASRGAGGYEQYF. The nucleotide sequence is TGTGCCAGCAGGGGGGCAGGGGGTTACGAGCAGTACTTC.